This TCR beta chain was documented in a study of blood T cell repertoires in COVID-19 (dated by TCRdb to the early 2020s). The study in broad terms: Samples from collaborators originated in the United States, Italy and Spain and spanned both the acute and convalescent phases of COVID-19. The material from the prospective study consisted of cDNA or gDNA derived from T cells, B-cell-depleted T cells, or PBMCs. Deeply sampled blood TCRbeta repertoires from subjects exposed to, actively infected with, or recovered from COVID-19 were included in the dataset. The repertoires were made available in a free public database intended to serve as a resource for research on the immune response to SARS-CoV-2. Samples were obtained from the ongoing ImmuneRACE study (first 160 participants) and from about 1,300 subjects provided by 6 global collaborators. Nearly every sample came with metadata listing a de-identified subject ID, COVID-19 status, age in years and sex. Where available, HLA class I and class II types were taken from metadata supplied by the sample provider and were not determined by assay-based typing.

Participants in the prospective study were enrolled through a virtual design, were aged about 18 to 100 years, and lived in about two dozen United States geographic areas. In the prospective study, cohorts were assigned on the basis of participant-reported clinical history obtained from a screening survey and a study questionnaire. Recovered participants in ImmuneRACE Cohort 3 were defined as having two consecutive negative NP/OP PCR tests, clearance from a healthcare professional, or resolution of symptoms. In the prospective study, whole blood, serum and a nasopharyngeal or oropharyngeal swab were collected from each participant by mobile phlebotomists. Additional blood draws and questionnaires over an approximately 2-month period could optionally be provided by prospective study participants. Blood samples from the prospective study were shipped frozen or at room temperature prior to DNA extraction.

The immunoSEQ Assay, a bias-controlled multiplex PCR, was used to amplify TCRbeta CDR3 regions from genomic DNA. In the paper's pipeline: Nucleated cell counts per sample were estimated from amplification of reference gene primers within the assay. To quantify the absolute abundance of each unique TCRbeta CDR3 rearrangement, sequence reads were collapsed and filtered. For each sample, productive Simpson clonality was calculated by taking the square root of Simpson's diversity index across productive rearrangements. What TCRdb holds here is the immuneACCESS table cut down to in-frame rearrangements. Part of the clones is not present; checked against another copy, under half of the missing clones reflect an unresolved V gene, and the others are unexplained. V, J and clone size derive from that table, while D and trimming were established from the DNA sequence. The sample table lists about 300,000 clones, around 86% of them with a count of one. The ten top clones hold roughly 3% of the sample.

On this clone itself: The antigen this receptor binds is unknown. Within one base of it there is no much larger clone, and no base qualities were kept.

Study-level results and caveats: The amount of clinical and demographic metadata varied by source and participant and was provided uncurated.

Based on the germline V gene (reference sequence), the CDR1 and CDR2 sequences are LGHDT and YNNKEL. V is reduced by 1 base and J by 2 bases, leaving a spacing of 8 bases between them. Including the terminal cysteine and phenylalanine, the CDR3 comprises 14 residues. CDR3 DNA is the only sequence kept; it has 42 bases, read in frame from the first base. In this chain, TRBV3-1 (or the pseudogene TRBV3-2) is recombined with TRBJ2-5; the best D guess is TRBD2, with 5 bases matching. The sample was PBMCs or T cells enriched from blood (not recorded which). The receptor was derived from a woman aged 18-35 years who had recovered from COVID-19. The DNA sequence follows: TGTGCCAGCAGCCAAGTTAGCGTGCAAGAGACCCAGTACTTC. It codes for CASSQVSVQETQYF.